A single sample is the source of the 32 T cell receptor beta chains below, sequenced in a study of blood T cell repertoires in COVID-19 (TCRdb year 2020). Libraries were prepared through the immunoSEQ multiplex PCR assay. TCRdb re-hosts the immuneACCESS table, in-frame sequences only. Its copies lack some clones; in the studies checked, an unresolved V gene accounts for under half of them, and the cause for the rest is not known. This sample has some 250,000 clones in its table, and 86% of those were observed once. 9% to 15% of the sample is held by the ten biggest clonotypes. Sequencing was done on a sample of peripheral blood. All receptors derive from an older man with acute or convalescent COVID-19.

The J gene is TRBJ2-7, the V gene TRBV19; 8 nucleotides match TRBD1. J was trimmed by 3 bases and V by 4 bases; bases with no gene match: 11. The CDR3 runs 16 residues. Germline V gene data show CDR1 as LNHDA and CDR2 as SQIVND (reference sequence). The CDR3 here is CASSRGQGQGVYEQYF. The CDR3 DNA is TGTGCCAGTAGTAGGGGCCAAGGACAGGGAGTCTACGAGCAGTACTTC.

The rearrangement uses TRBV5-6 and TRBJ2-6; 9 bases are a match to TRBD1. Per the germline V gene, CDR1 is SGHDT and CDR2 is YYEEEE. CDR3 size: 19 residues. J was trimmed by 1 base and V by 3 bases; bases with no gene match: 11. CDR3 DNA sequence: TGTGCCAGCAGCTCGGAGGCTGGACAGGGGTTTTCTGGGGCCAACGTCCTGACTTTC. Amino acids: CASSSEAGQGFSGANVLTF.

This chain uses TRBV19 with TRBJ1-5; no clear D. The CDR3 length is 13 residues. Looked up from germline, CDR1 is LNHDA and CDR2 is SQIVND (reference sequence). The V and J ends lost 3 bases and 4 bases respectively, with 7 bases between them. This CDR3 is CASSIGGNQPQHF. The CDR3 DNA reads as TGTGCCAGTAGTATCGGAGGGAATCAGCCCCAGCATTTT.

As DNA, the CDR3 is TGTGCCAGCAGCTTAGCGCTAGCGGGGAGCTCCTACAATGAGCAGTTCTTC. Translating it yields CASSLALAGSSYNEQFF. The gene calls are TRBV7-6 and TRBJ2-1; the match to TRBD2 covers 9 bases. This CDR3 region has 17 residues. Germline V gene sequence: CDR1 SGHVS, CDR2 FNYEAQ. The trim removed 0 bases at V and 0 bases at J, leaving 3 bases unmatched.

This clone was found once. The chain uses TRBV2 and TRBJ1-2; the match to TRBD1 covers 8 bases. Trimming removed 7 bases from V and 7 bases from J; junction bases left unmatched: 14. This CDR3 region has 15 residues. Germline V CDR1 and CDR2: SNHLY, FYNNEI. The CDR3 sequence is CASTLRRQGAGGYTF. The CDR3, as DNA: TGTGCCAGCACCTTAAGGCGGCAGGGGGCAGGTGGCTACACCTTC. Full variable domain (rest looked up from reference TRBV2 and TRBJ1-2): EPEVTQTPSHQVTQMGQEVILRCVPISNHLYFYWYRQILGQKVEFLVSFYNNEISEKSEIFDDQFSVERPDGSNFTLKIRSTKLEDSAMYFCASTLRRQGAGGYTFGSGTRLTVV.

The V call is TRBV29-1, the J call TRBJ1-1; 8 bases align to TRBD1. Germline values: CDR1 SQVTM, CDR2 ANQGSEA. The CDR3 length is 14 residues. The ends lost 4 bases at V and 3 bases at J; junction bases unmatched: 7. The CDR3 bases are TGCAGCGTTGTCCAGGGGGCGCTCCACACTGAAGCTTTCTTT. Translation gives CSVVQGALHTEAFF.

The chain carries TRBV5-5 and TRBJ2-7; TRBD2 matches 9 bases. The germline CDR1 and CDR2 sequences are SGHKS and YYEKEE (reference sequence). The V gene end was trimmed by 0 bases and the J gene end by 4 bases; junction bases not matched to a gene: 5. This CDR3 is 15 amino acids long. The CDR3 DNA sequence: TGTGCCAGCAGCTTGGGGCTAGCGGGACTTTACGAGCAGTACTTC. As protein: CASSLGLAGLYEQYF.

The V and J genes are TRBV2 and TRBJ1-5, with 8 bases aligning to TRBD1. With 4 bases clipped from V and 4 bases from J, the junction kept 3 bases outside the gene matches. This CDR3 has 14 residues. Germline CDR1 is SNHLY and CDR2 is FYNNEI. CDR3 nucleotides: TGTGCCAGCAGTGGAGACAGGGGTAATCAGCCCCAGCATTTT. Encoded protein: CASSGDRGNQPQHF.

The chain has TRBV13 and TRBJ2-7; 10 bases align to TRBD2. J gave up 4 bases and V 0 bases, and 12 bases lay outside the gene matches. This CDR3 is 18 amino acids long. Germline CDR1 PRHDT, CDR2 FYEKMQ (reference sequence). The CDR3: CASSLGLRTSGRWYEQYF. CDR3 nucleotides: TGTGCCAGCAGCTTAGGCCTAAGGACTAGCGGTAGGTGGTACGAGCAGTACTTC.

The chain links TRBV7-2 to TRBJ1-6; unclear D gene. Germline V CDR1 and CDR2: SGHTA, FQGNSA. The ends were cut back, 1 base at V and 10 bases at J, with 8 bases in the middle. The CDR3 spans 13 residues. The CDR3 protein is CASSLGTSSPLHF. CDR3 bases: TGTGCCAGCAGCTTAGGTACTAGCTCACCCCTCCACTTT.

The CDR3 loop reads CASSLRHPQETQYF. CDR3 DNA sequence: TGTGCCAGCAGTCTTCGACACCCTCAAGAGACCCAGTACTTC. The chain carries TRBV27 and TRBJ2-5, with D unclear. CDR3 size: 14 residues. The germline CDR1 and CDR2 sequences are MNHEY and SMNVEV (reference sequence). V was trimmed by 5 bases and J by 2 bases, leaving 12 bases between them.

J is TRBJ1-5 and V is TRBV3-1 (or the pseudogene TRBV3-2); 8 nucleotides agree with TRBD1. This CDR3 has 15 amino acids. The trim removed 4 bases at V and 1 base at J, leaving 3 bases unmatched. From germline, CDR1 is LGHDT and CDR2 YNNKEL (reference sequence). CDR3 region: CASSLGQGSNQPQHF. CDR3 in DNA: TGTGCCAGCAGCCTTGGACAGGGAAGCAATCAGCCCCAGCATTTT.

J is TRBJ2-1 and V is TRBV27; 9 bases line up with TRBD2. The trim removed 6 bases at V and 6 bases at J, leaving 21 bases unmatched. The CDR3 loop spans 19 amino acids. Germline V gene lookup returns CDR1 MNHEY and CDR2 SMNVEV (reference sequence). CDR3 loop: CASSRVAGVVLGSGNEQFF. CDR3 in DNA: TGTGCCAGCAGCCGCGTAGCGGGAGTGGTTTTGGGCTCGGGCAATGAGCAGTTCTTC.

The chain carries TRBV21-1 and TRBJ2-7; the DNA was not compared with TRBD1, the D call given in the table. TRBV21-1 is flagged as a pseudogene. CDR3 length: 18 amino acids. CDR3 sequence reads: CASSKGCQVIKSHYEQYF. CDR3 DNA: TGTGCCAGCAGCAAAGGTTGCCAGGTTATTAAGTCCCACTACGAGCAGTACTTC.

J is TRBJ1-2 and V is TRBV7-8; 7 bases are shared with TRBD1. This CDR3 comprises 13 residues. Looked up from germline, CDR1 is SGHVS and CDR2 is FQNEAQ. V shed 1 base, J shed 4 bases, and the junction held 0 bases outside the gene matches. As DNA, the CDR3 is TGTGCCAGCAGCTTAGGACAGGGCTATGGCTACACCTTC. It yields the protein CASSLGQGYGYTF.

The V gene is TRBV9, the J gene TRBJ1-1; D remains ambiguous. Germline V gene lookup returns CDR1 SGDLS and CDR2 YYNGEE. Trimming removed 1 base from V and 3 bases from J, with 13 bases in between. CDR3 length: 15 residues. The chain's CDR3 is CASSVSPRRDTEAFF. The CDR3 nucleotides read TGTGCCAGCAGCGTAAGTCCGAGGAGGGACACTGAAGCTTTCTTT. Full variable domain (missing parts from reference TRBV9 and TRBJ1-1): DSGVTQTPKHLITATGQRVTLRCSPRSGDLSVYWYQQSLDQGLQFLIQYYNGEERAKGNILERFSAQQFPDLHSELNLSSLELGDSALYFCASSVSPRRDTEAFFGQGTRLTVV.

J is TRBJ2-7 and V is TRBV6-5; 8 nucleotides match TRBD1. The length of the CDR3 is 14 residues. V was pared by 5 bases and J by 8 bases, with 11 bases of the junction left unmatched. Germline CDR1 is MNHEY and CDR2 is SVGAGI. CDR3: CASSPGTGGTKQYF. The CDR3, as DNA: TGTGCCAGCAGTCCCGGGACAGGCGGTACGAAGCAGTACTTC.

This clone showed up just a few times. Here the CDR3 DNA reads TGCGCCAGCAGCTTGGGGCAGGGGACACACACCGGGGAGCTGTTTTTT. Its protein product is CASSLGQGTHTGELFF. The V call is TRBV5-1, the J call TRBJ2-2; maybe TRBD1 (6 bases). Trimming left V 0 bases short and J 3 bases short, with 12 bases between. The CDR3 loop spans 16 amino acids. Germline CDR1 and CDR2: SGHRS and YFSETQ. Full variable domain (rest looked up from reference TRBV5-1 and TRBJ2-2): KAGVTQTPRYLIKTRGQQVTLSCSPISGHRSVSWYQQTPGQGLQFLFEYFSETQRNKGNFPGRFSGRQFSNSRSEMNVSTLELGDSALYLCASSLGQGTHTGELFFGEGSRLTVL.

Only one count was recorded for this clone. CDR3 protein: CASSLQGHVGYTF. CDR3 nucleotides: TGTGCCAGCAGTTTGCAGGGTCATGTTGGCTACACCTTC. The rearrangement joins TRBV12-3 or TRBV12-4 to TRBJ1-2; D may be TRBD1 (5 bases). V lost 3 bases to trimming and J lost 7 bases, with 12 bases between them. This CDR3 has 13 residues.

The gene calls are TRBV10-2 and TRBJ2-2; TRBD2 matches at 8 bases. From germline, CDR1 is WSHSY and CDR2 SAAADI. J gave up 3 bases and V 8 bases, and 5 bases lay outside the gene matches. The CDR3 is 14 residues long. The CDR3 nucleotides read TGCGCCAGCGGGGTAGCGGGGTACACCGGGGAGCTGTTTTTT. Protein: CASGVAGYTGELFF.

This clone has a handful of counts. The J gene is TRBJ1-4, the V gene TRBV10-1; D is perhaps TRBD1 (6 bases). The CDR3 runs 14 residues. V was trimmed by 8 bases and J by 4 bases, leaving 14 bases between them. The V gene's germline CDR1 is WNHNN and CDR2 SYGVQD (reference sequence). DNA for the CDR3: TGCGCCAGCTCCGGGGACAAAGGTAATGAAAAACTGTTTTTT. Protein sequence: CASSGDKGNEKLFF.

The chain carries TRBV19 and TRBJ1-5; D gene ambiguous. V was pared by 3 bases and J by 2 bases, with 2 bases between. The CDR3 length is 12 residues. The germline V gene has CDR1 LNHDA and CDR2 SQIVND (reference sequence). CDR3 residues: CASSIGNQPQHF. CDR3 nucleotides: TGTGCCAGTAGTATCGGCAATCAGCCCCAGCATTTT.

The genes are TRBV4-3 and TRBJ1-2, with no clear D. CDR3 length: 13 residues. Germline-derived CDR1 and CDR2 are LGHNA and YSLEER. The germline V and J ends were trimmed by 1 base and 8 bases, with 11 bases remaining between them. CDR3 sequence: CASSQGREGGYTF. CDR3 DNA: TGCGCCAGCAGCCAAGGTAGAGAGGGAGGCTACACCTTC.

This sequence joins TRBV2 and TRBJ2-3; TRBD1 agrees at 7 bases. The CDR3 totals 14 residues. Germline V CDR1 and CDR2: SNHLY, FYNNEI. Unmatched junction bases numbered 3, after V lost 4 bases and J lost 2 bases. The CDR3 loop reads CASSGDRLTDTQYF. CDR3 sequence (DNA): TGTGCCAGCAGTGGGGACAGACTCACAGATACGCAGTATTTT.

This clone was detected once. The CDR3 coding sequence is TGTGCCAGCAGCTCCGCCGAAGGACTAGCGGGGGGGCTGTATTTT. This sequence encodes CASSSAEGLAGGLYF. The chain links TRBV3-1 (or the pseudogene TRBV3-2) to TRBJ2-3; 15 nucleotides align to TRBD2. Germline CDR1 reads LGHDT; CDR2 reads YNNKEL (reference sequence). The CDR3 contains 15 residues. J was trimmed by 14 bases and V by 5 bases; bases with no gene match: 11.

The chain couples TRBV28 to TRBJ2-3; 11 bases map to TRBD2. Germline V gene sequence: CDR1 MDHEN, CDR2 SYDVKM. The CDR3 has 15 residues. V gave up 4 bases and J gave up 4 bases; unmatched junction bases: 4. Here the CDR3 reads CASSYSGGAADTQYF. The CDR3 nucleotides are TGTGCCAGCAGTTATAGCGGGGGGGCCGCAGATACGCAGTATTTT.

This clone turned up a few times. This chain uses TRBV28 with TRBJ1-2; TRBD1 might be the D (6 bases). Germline lookup yields CDR1 MDHEN and CDR2 SYDVKM. V was shortened by 4 bases and J by 14 bases, with 29 bases between the two germline ends. The CDR3 totals 16 residues. DNA for the CDR3: TGTGCCAGCAGTTCCTCACCCCTCGACAGGCGTTATGGTGATACCTTC. Amino acids: CASSSSPLDRRYGDTF.

The count of this clone is one. The V call is TRBV6-5, the J call TRBJ1-1; D not resolved. The CDR3 has 13 amino acids. Trimming removed 4 bases at V and 2 bases at J, with 8 bases between. Per germline, CDR1 MNHEY and CDR2 SVGAGI. The CDR3 spells CASSWQVNTEAFF. CDR3 DNA: TGTGCCAGCAGTTGGCAGGTAAACACTGAAGCTTTCTTT.

This chain connects TRBV4-2 to TRBJ1-2; 9 nucleotides match TRBD1. Germline V lookup: CDR1 LGHNA, CDR2 YNFKEQ. This CDR3 is built from 15 residues. Trimming at V came to 3 bases and at J to 6 bases, leaving 8 bases not matched to a gene. The CDR3 loop reads CASSQPQGTGNGYTF. The CDR3 region has the DNA TGTGCCAGCAGCCAGCCCCAGGGGACAGGGAATGGCTACACCTTC.

J is TRBJ1-1 and V is TRBV20-1; D is possibly TRBD1 (5 bases). This CDR3 spans 11 amino acids. Trimming pared 3 bases from V and 6 bases from J, leaving 8 bases between. CDR1 DFQATT and CDR2 SNEGSKA come from the germline V gene (reference sequence). CDR3: CSASTGSEAFF. The CDR3 DNA reads TGCAGTGCTAGTACAGGATCTGAAGCTTTCTTT.

The chain has TRBV25-1 and TRBJ1-2; 10 bases agree with TRBD1. This CDR3 comprises 15 residues. Looked up from germline, CDR1 is MGHDK and CDR2 is SYGVNS. Unmatched junction bases numbered 16, after V lost 11 bases and J lost 7 bases. CDR3 nucleotide sequence: TGTGCCGGAGATGGAGCCGGGACAGGGGATTGTGGCTACACCTTC. This gives the protein CAGDGAGTGDCGYTF.

The chain uses TRBV7-3 and TRBJ2-1; maybe TRBD2 (5 bases). The CDR3 consists of 17 residues. V was pared by 2 bases and J by 0 bases, with 14 bases between. Per germline, CDR1 SGHTA and CDR2 FQGTGA. In DNA form, the CDR3 reads TGTGCCAGCAGCTTAGACACGGGGTTAAGCTCCTACAATGAGCAGTTCTTC. Translation gives CASSLDTGLSSYNEQFF.